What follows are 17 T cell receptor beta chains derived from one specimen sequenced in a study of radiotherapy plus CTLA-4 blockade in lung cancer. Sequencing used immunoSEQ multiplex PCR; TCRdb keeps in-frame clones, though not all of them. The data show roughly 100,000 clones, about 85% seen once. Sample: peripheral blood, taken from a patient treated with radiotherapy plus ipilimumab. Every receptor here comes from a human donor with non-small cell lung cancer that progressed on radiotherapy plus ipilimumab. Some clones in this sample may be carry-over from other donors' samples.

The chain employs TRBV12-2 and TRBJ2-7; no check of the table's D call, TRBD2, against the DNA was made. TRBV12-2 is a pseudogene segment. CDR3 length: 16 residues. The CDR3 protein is CASRLPTRTSGYEQYF. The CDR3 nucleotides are TGTGCAAGTCGCTTACCGACCCGGACTAGCGGCTACGAGCAGTACTTC.

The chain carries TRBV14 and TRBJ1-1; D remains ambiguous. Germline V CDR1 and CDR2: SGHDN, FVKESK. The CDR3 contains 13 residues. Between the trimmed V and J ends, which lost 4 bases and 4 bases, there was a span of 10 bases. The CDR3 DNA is TGTGCCAGCAGCCTCCTACAGCGCACTGAAGCTTTCTTT. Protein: CASSLLQRTEAFF. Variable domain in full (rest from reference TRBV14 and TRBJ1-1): EAGVTQFPSHSVIEKGQTVTLRCDPISGHDNLYWYRRVMGKEIKFLLHFVKESKQDESGMPNNRFLAERTGGTYSTLKVQPAELEDSGVYFCASSLLQRTEAFFGQGTRLTVV.

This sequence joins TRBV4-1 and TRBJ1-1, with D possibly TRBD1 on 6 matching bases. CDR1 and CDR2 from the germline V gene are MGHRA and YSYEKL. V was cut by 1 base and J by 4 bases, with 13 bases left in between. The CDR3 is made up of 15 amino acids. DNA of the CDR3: TGCGCCAGCAGCCAAGTGGGACACAGGTTCACTGAAGCTTTCTTT. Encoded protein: CASSQVGHRFTEAFF.

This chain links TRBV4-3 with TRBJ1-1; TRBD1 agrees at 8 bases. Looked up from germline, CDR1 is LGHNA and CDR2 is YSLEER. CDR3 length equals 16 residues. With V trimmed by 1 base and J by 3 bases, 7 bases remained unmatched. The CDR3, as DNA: TGCGCCAGCAGCCAAGTGTTCGCAGGGGGCCACACTGAAGCTTTCTTT. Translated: CASSQVFAGGHTEAFF.

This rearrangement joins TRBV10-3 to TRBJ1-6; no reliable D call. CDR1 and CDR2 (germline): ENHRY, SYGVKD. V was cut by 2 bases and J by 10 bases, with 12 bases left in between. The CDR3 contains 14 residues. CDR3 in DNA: TGTGCCATCAGTGAGGTACGGGCCGGCTCACCCCTCCACTTT. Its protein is CAISEVRAGSPLHF.

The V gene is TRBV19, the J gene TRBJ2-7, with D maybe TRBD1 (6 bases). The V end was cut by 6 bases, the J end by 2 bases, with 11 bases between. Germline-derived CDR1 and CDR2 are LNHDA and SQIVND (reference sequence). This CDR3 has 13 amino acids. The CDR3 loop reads CASRITGTYEQYF. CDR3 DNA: TGTGCCAGTAGAATCACAGGGACCTACGAGCAGTACTTC.

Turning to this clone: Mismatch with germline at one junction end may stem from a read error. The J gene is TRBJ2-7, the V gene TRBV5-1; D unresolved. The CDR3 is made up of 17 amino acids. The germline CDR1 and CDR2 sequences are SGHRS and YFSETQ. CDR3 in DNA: TGCGCCAGCAGCTTGGGTGGGCCCCTGGGCTCTCAGGACGAGCAGCACTTC. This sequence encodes CASSLGGPLGSQDEQHF.

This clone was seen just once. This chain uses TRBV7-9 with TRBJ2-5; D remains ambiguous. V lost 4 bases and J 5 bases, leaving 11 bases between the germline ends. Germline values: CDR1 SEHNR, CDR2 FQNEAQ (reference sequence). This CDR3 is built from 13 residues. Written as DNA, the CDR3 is TGTGCCAGCAGCTCTAGTGGCAGCGAGACCCAGTACTTC. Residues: CASSSSGSETQYF.

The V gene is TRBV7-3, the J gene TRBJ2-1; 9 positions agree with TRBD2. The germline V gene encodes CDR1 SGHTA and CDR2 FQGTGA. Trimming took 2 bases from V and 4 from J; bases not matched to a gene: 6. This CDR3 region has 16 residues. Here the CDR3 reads CASSLFSSGAYNEQFF. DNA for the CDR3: TGTGCCAGCAGCTTATTTTCTAGCGGGGCGTACAATGAGCAGTTCTTC.

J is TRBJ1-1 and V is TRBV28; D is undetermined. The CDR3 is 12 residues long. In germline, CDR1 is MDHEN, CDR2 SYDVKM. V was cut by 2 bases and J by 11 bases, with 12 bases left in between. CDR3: CASSLNIGTAFF. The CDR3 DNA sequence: TGTGCCAGCAGTTTAAATATAGGTACGGCTTTCTTT.

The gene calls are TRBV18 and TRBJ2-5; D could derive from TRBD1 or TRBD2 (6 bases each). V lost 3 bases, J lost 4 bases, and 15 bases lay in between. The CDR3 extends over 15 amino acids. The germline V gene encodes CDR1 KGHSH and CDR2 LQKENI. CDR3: CASSPPLGGLETQYF. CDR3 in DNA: TGTGCCAGCTCACCTCCTCTCGGGGGCCTAGAGACCCAGTACTTC.

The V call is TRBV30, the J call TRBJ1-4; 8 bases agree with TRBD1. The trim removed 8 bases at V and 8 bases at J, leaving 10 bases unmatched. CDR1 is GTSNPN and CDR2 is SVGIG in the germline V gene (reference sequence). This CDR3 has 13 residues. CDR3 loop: CAGQAGGREKLFF. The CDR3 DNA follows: TGTGCCGGTCAGGCAGGGGGCCGAGAAAAACTGTTTTTT.

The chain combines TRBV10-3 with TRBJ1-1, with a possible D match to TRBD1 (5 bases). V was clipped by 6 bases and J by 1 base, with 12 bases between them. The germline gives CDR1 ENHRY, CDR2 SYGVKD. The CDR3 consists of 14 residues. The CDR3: CAISPGTGNTEAFF. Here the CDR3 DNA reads TGTGCCATCAGCCCGGGGACCGGGAACACTGAAGCTTTCTTT.

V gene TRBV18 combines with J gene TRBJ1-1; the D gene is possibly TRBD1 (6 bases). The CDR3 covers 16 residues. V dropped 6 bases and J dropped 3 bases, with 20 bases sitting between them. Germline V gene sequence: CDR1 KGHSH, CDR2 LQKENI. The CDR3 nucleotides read TGTGCCAGCTCCACAGTTGTAGGGGGGAGAGACACTGAAGCTTTCTTT. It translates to CASSTVVGGRDTEAFF.

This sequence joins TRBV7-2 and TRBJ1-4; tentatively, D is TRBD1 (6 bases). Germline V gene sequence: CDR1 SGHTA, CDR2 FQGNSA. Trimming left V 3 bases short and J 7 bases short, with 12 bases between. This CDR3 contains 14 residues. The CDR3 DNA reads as TGTGCCAGCAGCTTCACTGGGGGCGGTGAAAAACTGTTTTTT. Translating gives CASSFTGGGEKLFF.

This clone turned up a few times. CDR3 bases: TGCGCCAGCAGCCCGGGGACAGCCCGTGCGAAGACCCAGTACTTC. Protein product: CASSPGTARAKTQYF. J is TRBJ2-5 and V is TRBV5-1, with 7 bases aligning to TRBD1. Germline V CDR1 and CDR2: SGHRS, YFSETQ. V was clipped by 4 bases and J by 6 bases; unmatched bases: 12. This CDR3 is built from 15 residues.

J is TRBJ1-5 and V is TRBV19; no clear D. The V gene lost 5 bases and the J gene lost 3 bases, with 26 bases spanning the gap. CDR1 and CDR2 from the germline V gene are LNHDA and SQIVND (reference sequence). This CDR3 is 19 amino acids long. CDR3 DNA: TGTGCCAGTAGTGGGTCTCTCCCGCCGGATACTACTTTCAATCAGCCCCAGCATTTT. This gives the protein CASSGSLPPDTTFNQPQHF.